A single sample gave rise to the 27 T cell receptor beta chains below, sequenced in a study of Graves' ophthalmopathy and Graves' hyperthyroidism. TCR beta CDR3 regions were amplified from RNA transcripts. First-round RT-PCR with HTBI primers preceded a second-round multiplex PCR. TCRdb reprocessed the multiplex PCR reads with MiXCR, giving one entry per CDR3 protein. The sample has 350,000 to 450,000 distinct CDR3 sequences; about 18% are singletons. Sequenced: peripheral blood. The receptors shown here come from a woman under 30 with Graves' ophthalmopathy.

This clonotype was counted ten times or more. The chain combines TRBV12-3 or TRBV12-4 with TRBJ2-7; 7 bases are a match to TRBD1. The length of the CDR3 is 13 residues. With 7 bases clipped from V and 2 bases from J, the junction kept 5 bases outside the gene matches. The DNA for the CDR3 is TGTGCCAGCACCCTAACAGGGGCCTACGAGCAGTACTTC. Protein: CASTLTGAYEQYF.

In its sample, this clonotype was seen many times. The V and J genes are TRBV20-1 and TRBJ2-5; no definite D call. Germline CDR1 is DFQATT and CDR2 is SNEGSKA (reference sequence). The CDR3 spans 11 residues. Trimming stripped 6 bases from V and 7 bases from J, with 12 bases between. This CDR3 is CSATDGGTQYF. In DNA form, the CDR3 reads TGCAGTGCCACGGACGGTGGGACCCAGTACTTC.

The genes are TRBV20-1 and TRBJ1-5; D unresolved. This CDR3 contains 12 residues. Germline values: CDR1 DFQATT, CDR2 SNEGSKA (reference sequence). V was clipped by 5 bases and J by 4 bases, with 9 bases between them. The CDR3 DNA sequence: TGCAGTGCTCTAGGACCGAATCAGCCCCAGCATTTT. Protein sequence: CSALGPNQPQHF.

The chain combines TRBV27 with TRBJ2-2; 8 bases fit TRBD2. V dropped 10 bases and J dropped 6; count of bases not matched to a gene: 10. Germline V gives CDR1 MNHEY, CDR2 SMNVEV (reference sequence). CDR3 size: 14 residues. DNA of the CDR3: TGTGCCATCGGCGGGGCGGGAGGATCCGGGGAGCTGTTTTTT. Translation: CAIGGAGGSGELFF.

This clonotype was seen only a few times. This chain connects TRBV6-1 to TRBJ2-7, with TRBD2 matching 7 bases. CDR1 is MNHNS, CDR2 SASEGT, per germline. Losses at the gene ends were 8 bases for V and 0 bases for J; bases not matched to a gene: 10. The CDR3 length is 15 residues. The CDR3 spells CASSRASGSSYEQYF. CDR3 in DNA: TGTGCCAGCTCCAGGGCTAGCGGAAGCTCCTACGAGCAGTACTTC.

The V gene is TRBV12-3 or TRBV12-4, the J gene TRBJ1-6; possibly TRBD1 for D (5 bases). Trimming removed 5 bases at V and 3 bases at J, with 11 bases between. This CDR3 spans 15 amino acids. The CDR3 region is CASSRDRNYNSPLHF. In DNA, the CDR3 is TGTGCCAGCAGTCGAGACAGAAACTATAATTCACCCCTCCACTTT.

J is TRBJ1-1 and V is TRBV27; a weak D match, TRBD1 (5 bases). The CDR3 has 12 residues. Germline loops: CDR1 MNHEY, CDR2 SMNVEV (reference sequence). Trimming cost V 6 bases and J 7 bases, with 12 bases left between them. The CDR3 DNA reads TGTGCCAGCAGAGGGACTAAGAATGAAGCTTTCTTT. It specifies CASRGTKNEAFF.

This clonotype has at least ten counts. The rearrangement uses TRBV20-1 and TRBJ1-5; the match to TRBD1 covers 10 bases. The CDR3 totals 15 residues. The V gene's germline CDR1 is DFQATT and CDR2 SNEGSKA (reference sequence). Unmatched junction bases numbered 3, after V lost 0 bases and J lost 4 bases. The CDR3 spells CSARDPGQGNQPQHF. In DNA form, the CDR3 reads TGCAGTGCTAGAGATCCGGGACAGGGGAATCAGCCCCAGCATTTT.

This clonotype has at least ten counts. Germline and junction disagree at one end, which may indicate a read error. This sequence joins TRBV29-1 and TRBJ2-7; D unresolved. The CDR3 totals 13 residues. Germline V lookup: CDR1 SQVTM, CDR2 ANQGSEA. In DNA, the CDR3 is TGCAACGTTGGCCGCGGATCTACCTACGAGCAGTACTTC. Translated: CNVGRGSTYEQYF.

The sample holds many counts of this clonotype. This chain links TRBV30 with TRBJ1-6; D is unclear. Germline V gene lookup returns CDR1 GTSNPN and CDR2 SVGIG (reference sequence). The CDR3 length is 14 residues. V was pared by 1 base and J by 7 bases, with 11 bases between. The CDR3 spells CAWSEITGNSPLHF. The CDR3 DNA sequence: TGTGCCTGGAGTGAGATAACGGGAAATTCACCCCTCCACTTT.

This clonotype was seen at least ten times. The rearrangement uses TRBV7-2 and TRBJ2-2, with 8 bases identical to TRBD2. The germline CDR1 and CDR2 sequences are SGHTA and FQGNSA. The CDR3 has 15 amino acids. Trimming cost V 5 bases and J 2 bases; bases outside gene matches: 4. CDR3 sequence (DNA): TGTGCCAGCAGCCGTAGCGGGGTCAACACCGGGGAGCTGTTTTTT. Protein product: CASSRSGVNTGELFF. The full variable domain, in which reference TRBV7-2 and TRBJ2-2 provide the parts outside the CDR3, is GAGVSQSPSNKVTEKGKDVELRCDPISGHTALYWYRQSLGQGLEFLIYFQGNSAPDKSGLPSDRFSAERTGGSVSTLTIQRTQQEDSAVYLCASSRSGVNTGELFFGEGSRLTVL.

This clonotype was recorded many times. This rearrangement joins TRBV28 to TRBJ2-7; TRBD2 matches 14 bases. Germline V gene sequence: CDR1 MDHEN, CDR2 SYDVKM. The CDR3 length is 19 residues. The V and J ends lost 3 bases and 4 bases, in that order; junction bases with no gene match: 14. The CDR3 coding sequence is TGTGCCAGCAGTTTTAACGGGGGACTAGCGGGAGTTTTGGGGTACGAGCAGTACTTC. It specifies CASSFNGGLAGVLGYEQYF.

In its sample, this clonotype was seen many times. The V and J genes are TRBV28 and TRBJ2-5, with 12 bases fitting TRBD2. The germline gives CDR1 MDHEN, CDR2 SYDVKM. This CDR3 has 17 amino acids. V lost 7 bases and J lost 5; bases outside the gene matches: 14. The CDR3 sequence: CASTRGLAGTSVETQYF. In DNA form, the CDR3 reads TGTGCCAGCACACGAGGACTAGCGGGGACGTCTGTTGAGACCCAGTACTTC.

This clonotype was counted at least ten times. This chain joins TRBV20-1 and TRBJ1-1; D not resolved. V dropped 2 bases and J dropped 1 base, with 11 bases sitting between them. CDR1 DFQATT and CDR2 SNEGSKA come from the germline V gene (reference sequence). The CDR3 covers 14 residues. CDR3 sequence reads: CSARSQIPNTEAFF. DNA for the CDR3: TGCAGTGCTAGAAGCCAGATCCCGAACACTGAAGCTTTCTTT.

This clonotype showed up many times. A read error is possible here, since a much larger clone lies one base away. This rearrangement joins TRBV19 to TRBJ1-1; D might be TRBD1 (5 bases). CDR3 length: 14 amino acids. V was clipped by 7 bases and J by 3 bases, with 15 bases between them. Germline CDR1 LNHDA, CDR2 SQIVND (reference sequence). The CDR3 reads CASIRRGAYTEAFF. As DNA, the CDR3 is TGTGCCAGTATCCGACGGGGCGCCTACACTGAAGCTTTCTTT.

The chain uses TRBV29-1 and TRBJ1-1; D not certain. The CDR3 loop spans 15 amino acids. Trimming removed 5 bases from V and 1 base from J, with 17 bases in between. CDR1 is SQVTM, CDR2 ANQGSEA, per germline. CDR3 protein: CSVSRADTGNTEAFF. The CDR3 nucleotides read TGCAGCGTTAGTAGGGCCGATACGGGGAACACTGAAGCTTTCTTT. The full variable domain, rest sourced from reference TRBV29-1 and TRBJ1-1, is SAVISQKPSRDICQRGTSLTIQCQVDSQVTMMFWYRQQPGQSLTLIATANQGSEATYESGFVIDKFPISRPNLTFSTLTVSNMSPEDSSIYLCSVSRADTGNTEAFFGQGTRLTVV.

Note on this clonotype: With a much larger clone just one base away, this may be a read error. V gene TRBV29-1 combines with J gene TRBJ2-5; D could derive from TRBD1 or TRBD2 (7 bases each). This CDR3 contains 12 residues. Germline V CDR1 and CDR2: SQVTM, ANQGSEA. The CDR3 reads CSVDRGRETQCF. CDR3 nucleotides: TGCAGCGTTGACAGGGGGAGGGAGACCCAGTGCTTC.

This clonotype was seen many times. V and J are TRBV6-2 or TRBV6-3 and TRBJ1-5, with TRBD1 as a possible D gene (5 bases). CDR1 and CDR2 (germline): MNHEY, SVGEGT. Deletions cut 5 bases from V and 3 bases from J, with 14 bases between. There are 15 residues in the CDR3. The CDR3 nucleotides read TGTGCCAGCAGTCAACAGGTGGGGGTCAATCAGCCCCAGCATTTT. It translates to CASSQQVGVNQPQHF.

This clonotype showed up many times. The chain has TRBV6-1 and TRBJ1-1; D might be TRBD1 (5 bases). Trimming removed 0 bases at V and 5 bases at J, with 10 bases between. The germline CDR1 and CDR2 sequences are MNHNS and SASEGT. The CDR3 runs 14 residues. The CDR3 spells CASSEALGGTEAFF. CDR3 sequence (DNA): TGTGCCAGCAGTGAAGCGCTCGGGGGGACTGAAGCTTTCTTT.

To note about this clonotype: The junction and the germline gene differ at one end; a read error may be behind it. J is TRBJ2-5 and V is TRBV12-3 or TRBV12-4, with D possibly matching TRBD1 (6 bases). The CDR3 sequence is 12 residues long. The CDR3 DNA follows: TGTGCCATCAGTGAGGGGGAAGGGACCCAGTACTTC. Residues: CAISEGEGTQYF.

This clonotype was counted ten times or more. The chain combines TRBV10-3 with TRBJ1-6; 7 bases agree with TRBD1. The CDR3 is made up of 16 amino acids. Unmatched junction bases numbered 12, after V lost 8 bases and J lost 5 bases. The germline gives CDR1 ENHRY, CDR2 SYGVKD. The CDR3 bases are TGTGCCATCGGCAAACTACCGGGACAGCATAATTCACCCCTCCACTTT. It is translated as CAIGKLPGQHNSPLHF.

At least ten counts were recorded for this clonotype. The chain is built from TRBV3-1 and TRBJ2-7, with D possibly TRBD2 on 5 matching bases. Germline-derived CDR1 and CDR2 are LGHDT and YNNKEL (reference sequence). V was trimmed by 4 bases and J by 5 bases, leaving 9 bases between them. There are 12 residues in the CDR3. Written as DNA, the CDR3 is TGTGCCAGCAGCCTCCGACTAAACGAGCAGTACTTC. This gives the protein CASSLRLNEQYF.

The chain carries TRBV5-1 and TRBJ1-2; D is undetermined. Between the trimmed V and J ends, which lost 4 bases and 6 bases, there was a span of 10 bases. Per the germline V gene, CDR1 is SGHRS and CDR2 is YFSETQ. This CDR3 has 12 amino acids. The CDR3 spells CASSLPDNGYTF. The CDR3 region has the DNA TGCGCCAGCAGCCTACCCGACAATGGCTACACCTTC. Full variable domain (rest looked up from reference TRBV5-1 and TRBJ1-2): KAGVTQTPRYLIKTRGQQVTLSCSPISGHRSVSWYQQTPGQGLQFLFEYFSETQRNKGNFPGRFSGRQFSNSRSEMNVSTLELGDSALYLCASSLPDNGYTFGSGTRLTVV.

This chain's CDR3 is CASSPVGWVETQYF. The DNA for the CDR3 is TGTGCCAGCAGCCCAGTTGGGTGGGTCGAGACCCAGTACTTC. The chain couples TRBV6-2 or TRBV6-3 to TRBJ2-5; D call uncertain. The V end was cut by 6 bases, the J end by 5 bases, with 16 bases between. The CDR3 runs 14 residues. Germline-derived CDR1 and CDR2 are MNHEY and SVGEGT.

This clonotype was counted ten times or more. The rearrangement joins TRBV20-1 to TRBJ2-7; a possible D gene is TRBD2 (7 bases). The CDR3 is made up of 15 amino acids. CDR1 and CDR2 (germline): DFQATT, SNEGSKA (reference sequence). The V gene lost 0 bases and the J gene lost 2 bases, with 14 bases spanning the gap. CDR3 in amino acids: CSARDGRGTAYEQYF. CDR3 in DNA: TGCAGTGCTAGAGATGGGAGGGGGACGGCCTACGAGCAGTACTTC.

The genes are TRBV5-4 and TRBJ1-1; D perhaps matches TRBD1 (6 bases). Looked up from germline, CDR1 is SGHNT and CDR2 is YYREEE (reference sequence). V was pared by 4 bases and J by 0 bases, with 10 bases between. The CDR3 has 14 amino acids. In nucleotides, the CDR3 is TGTGCCAGCAGCGGTAACAGGGTGAACACTGAAGCTTTCTTT. Its translation: CASSGNRVNTEAFF.

In this sample, this clonotype turned up many times. One junction end disagrees with the germline gene, perhaps due to a read error. This chain uses TRBV28 with TRBJ1-1, with D possibly matching TRBD1 (5 bases). Germline assignment: CDR1 MDHEN and CDR2 SYDVKM. This CDR3 spans 15 amino acids. The DNA of the CDR3 is TGTGCCTGCAGTTTAAGGGGTTCGTGGAACACTGAAGCTTTCTTT. Its translation is CACSLRGSWNTEAFF.